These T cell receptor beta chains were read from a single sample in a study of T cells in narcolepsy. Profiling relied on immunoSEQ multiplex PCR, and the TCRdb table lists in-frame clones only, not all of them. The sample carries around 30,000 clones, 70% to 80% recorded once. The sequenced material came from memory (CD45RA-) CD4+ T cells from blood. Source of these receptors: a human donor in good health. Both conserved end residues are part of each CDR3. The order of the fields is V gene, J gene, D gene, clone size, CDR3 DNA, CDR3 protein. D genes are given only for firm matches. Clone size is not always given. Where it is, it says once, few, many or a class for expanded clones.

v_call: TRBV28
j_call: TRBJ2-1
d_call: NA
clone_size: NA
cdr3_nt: TGTGCCAGCAGGACCCCGGGAACCCACTACAATGAGCAGTTCTTC
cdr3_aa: CASRTPGTHYNEQFF

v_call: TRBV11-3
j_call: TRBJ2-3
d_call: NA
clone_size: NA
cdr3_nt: TGTGCCAGCAGCCCGGGGGCACGCCAAGAGGATACGCAGTATTTT
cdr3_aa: CASSPGARQEDTQYF

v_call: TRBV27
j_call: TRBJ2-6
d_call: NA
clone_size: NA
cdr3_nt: TGTGCCTGCGGGTGGGACACACCCTCTGGGGCCAACGTCCTGACTTTC
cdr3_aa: CACGWDTPSGANVLTF

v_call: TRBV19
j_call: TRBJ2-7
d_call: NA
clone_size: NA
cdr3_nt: TGTGCCAGTAGTCCGGTGGACAGTTCCTACGAGCAGTACTTC
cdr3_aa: CASSPVDSSYEQYF

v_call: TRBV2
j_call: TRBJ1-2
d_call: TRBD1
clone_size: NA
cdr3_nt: TGTGCCAGCAGAGGACAGGGAGTAGGTGGCTACACCTTC
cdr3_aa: CASRGQGVGGYTF

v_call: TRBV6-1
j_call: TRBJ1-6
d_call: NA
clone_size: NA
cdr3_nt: TGTGCCAGCAGTGAAGATGGGGGGGCGGAATCACCCCTCCACTTT
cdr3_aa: CASSEDGGAESPLHF

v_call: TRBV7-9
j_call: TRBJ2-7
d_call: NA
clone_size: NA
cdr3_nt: TGTGCCAGCAGAAACGACGGGTCCTACGAGCAGTACTTC
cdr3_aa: CASRNDGSYEQYF

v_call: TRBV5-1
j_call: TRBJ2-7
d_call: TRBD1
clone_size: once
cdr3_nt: TGCGCCAGCAGACTTGGACAGGGTAGTTCCTACGAGCAGTACTTC
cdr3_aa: CASRLGQGSSYEQYF

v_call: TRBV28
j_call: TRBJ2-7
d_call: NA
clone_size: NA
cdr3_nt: TGTGCCAGCAGAGAGGCCTACGAGCAGTACTTC
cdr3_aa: CASREAYEQYF

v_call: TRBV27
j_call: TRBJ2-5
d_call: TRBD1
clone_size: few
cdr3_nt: TGTGCCAGCAGTCTAAACAGGGGGGAGACCCAGTACTTC
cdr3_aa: CASSLNRGETQYF

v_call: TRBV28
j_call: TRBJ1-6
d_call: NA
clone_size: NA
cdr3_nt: TGTGCCAGCGCTCGGGGGGCCTCCTATAATTCACCCCTCCACTTT
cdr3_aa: CASARGASYNSPLHF

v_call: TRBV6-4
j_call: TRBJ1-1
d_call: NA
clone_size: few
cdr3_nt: TGTGCCAGCACCTCGCAACCGGGGGCAAGTGAAGCTTTCTTT
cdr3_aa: CASTSQPGASEAFF

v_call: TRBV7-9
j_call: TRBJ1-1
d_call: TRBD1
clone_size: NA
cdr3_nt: TGTGCCAGCAGCTTGGGAGGGGGCAAATCTGAAGCTTTCTTT
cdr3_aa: CASSLGGGKSEAFF

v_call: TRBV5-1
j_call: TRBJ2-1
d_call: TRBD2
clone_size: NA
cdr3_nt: TGCGCCAGCGGGACTACTAGCGGGAGTTGGAATGAGCAGTTCTTC
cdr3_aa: CASGTTSGSWNEQFF

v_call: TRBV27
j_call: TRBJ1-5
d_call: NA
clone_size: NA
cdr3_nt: TGTGCCAGCAGTCTGCATCGGGGCAATCAGCCCCAGCATTTT
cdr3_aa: CASSLHRGNQPQHF

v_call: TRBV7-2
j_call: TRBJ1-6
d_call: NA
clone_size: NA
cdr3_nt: TGTGCCAGCAGCTTAGTACCCAGGGGAAGGGATTCACCCCTCCACTTT
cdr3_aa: CASSLVPRGRDSPLHF

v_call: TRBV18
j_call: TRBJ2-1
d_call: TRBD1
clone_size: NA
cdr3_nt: TGTGCCAGCTCACCACCGAGGGGGCTCTTGGATGAGCAGTTCTTC
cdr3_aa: CASSPPRGLLDEQFF

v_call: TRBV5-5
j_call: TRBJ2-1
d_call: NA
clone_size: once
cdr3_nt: TGTGCCAGCAGCTTAAGTATAAACCGGAACAATGAGCAGTTCTTC
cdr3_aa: CASSLSINRNNEQFF

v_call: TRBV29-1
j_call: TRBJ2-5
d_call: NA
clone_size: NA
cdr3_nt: TGCAGCGTTGAGCGGGGGCAGGAGACCCAGTACTTC
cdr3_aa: CSVERGQETQYF

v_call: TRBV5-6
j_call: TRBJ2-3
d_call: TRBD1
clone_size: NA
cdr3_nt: TGTGCCAGCAGCTTCTCCAGGGGGAAAACCTTCACAGATACGCAGTATTTT
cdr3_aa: CASSFSRGKTFTDTQYF

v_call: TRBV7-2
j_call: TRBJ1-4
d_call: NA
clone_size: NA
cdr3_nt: TGTGCCAGCAGCACAGGGACGGCCCGAGCTAATGAAAAACTGTTTTTT
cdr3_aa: CASSTGTARANEKLFF

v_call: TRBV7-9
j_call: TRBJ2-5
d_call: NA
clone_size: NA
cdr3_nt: TGTGCCAGCAGCTTAGGAAGGGGATACGGAGAGACCCAGTACTTC
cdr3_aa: CASSLGRGYGETQYF

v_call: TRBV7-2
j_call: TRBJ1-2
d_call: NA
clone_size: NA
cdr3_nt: TGTGCCAGCAGCTTACGATGGACTAACTATGGCTACACCTTC
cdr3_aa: CASSLRWTNYGYTF

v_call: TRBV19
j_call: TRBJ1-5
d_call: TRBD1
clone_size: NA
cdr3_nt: TGTGCCAGTAGTTTTGGGGACAGGGCGCAGCCCCAGCATTTT
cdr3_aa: CASSFGDRAQPQHF

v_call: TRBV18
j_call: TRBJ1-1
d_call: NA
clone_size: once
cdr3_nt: TGTGCCAGCTCACCGGGCGGGGGGGAAGCTTTCTTT
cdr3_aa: CASSPGGGEAFF

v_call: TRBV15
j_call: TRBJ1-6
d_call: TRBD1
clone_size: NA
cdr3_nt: TGTGCCACCAGCAGAGATCTGGCAGGGGGGGCACCCCTCCACTTT
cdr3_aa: CATSRDLAGGAPLHF

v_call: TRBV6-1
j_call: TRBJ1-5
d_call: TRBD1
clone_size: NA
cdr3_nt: TGTGCCAGCAGTGCCTACAGGGGTAGCAATCAGCCCCAGCATTTT
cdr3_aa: CASSAYRGSNQPQHF

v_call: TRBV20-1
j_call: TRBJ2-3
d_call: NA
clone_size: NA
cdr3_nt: TGCAGTGCTGTCCAGGGAGATACGCAGTATTTT
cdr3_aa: CSAVQGDTQYF

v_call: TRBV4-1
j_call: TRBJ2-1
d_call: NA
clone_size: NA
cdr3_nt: TGCGCCAGCAGCCAAGTTGGAGGGACAACCGAGCAGTTCTTC
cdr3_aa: CASSQVGGTTEQFF

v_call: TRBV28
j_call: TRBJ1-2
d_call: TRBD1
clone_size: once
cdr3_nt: TGTGCCAGCAAAGGGACAGGGGGGTACTATGGCTACACCTTC
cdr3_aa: CASKGTGGYYGYTF

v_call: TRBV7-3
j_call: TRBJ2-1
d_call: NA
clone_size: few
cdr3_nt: TGTGCCAGCAGCTTAGAGGATTACAGCCCCTACAATGAGCAGTTCTTC
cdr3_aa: CASSLEDYSPYNEQFF

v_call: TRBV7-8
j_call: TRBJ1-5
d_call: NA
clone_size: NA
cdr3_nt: TGTGCCAGCAGCTCAACGGATCTGAGGTCCAATCAGCCCCAGCATTTT
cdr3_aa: CASSSTDLRSNQPQHF

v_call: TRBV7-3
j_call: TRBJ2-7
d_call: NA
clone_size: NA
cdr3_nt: TGTGCCAGCAGCTTCGATGACACCTCCTACTACTACGAGCAGTACTTC
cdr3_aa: CASSFDDTSYYYEQYF

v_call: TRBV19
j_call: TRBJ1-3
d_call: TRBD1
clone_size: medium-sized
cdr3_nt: TGTGCCAGTAGTATTGTAGGGGGCGCCTCTGGAAACACCATATATTTT
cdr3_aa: CASSIVGGASGNTIYF

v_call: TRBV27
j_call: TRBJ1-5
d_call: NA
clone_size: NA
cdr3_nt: TGTGCCAGCGGGTATTATAGCAATCAGCCCCAGCATTTT
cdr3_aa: CASGYYSNQPQHF

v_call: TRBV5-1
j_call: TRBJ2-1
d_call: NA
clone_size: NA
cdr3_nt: TGCGCCAGCAGCCCAAGACAGGTCTCCTACAATGAGCAGTTCTTC
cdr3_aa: CASSPRQVSYNEQFF

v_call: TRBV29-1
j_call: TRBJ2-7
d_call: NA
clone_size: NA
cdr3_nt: TGCAGCGTTGCTGGGCGGGGGCCGTTCTACGAGCAGTACTTC
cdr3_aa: CSVAGRGPFYEQYF

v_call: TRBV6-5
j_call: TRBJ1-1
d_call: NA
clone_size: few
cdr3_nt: TGTGCCAGCAGATCGACAGGCCTGAACACTGAAGCTTTCTTT
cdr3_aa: CASRSTGLNTEAFF

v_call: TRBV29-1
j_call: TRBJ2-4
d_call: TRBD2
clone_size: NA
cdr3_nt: TGCAGCGTTGCCCCCCTTAGCGGGATAGGAAACATTCAGTACTTC
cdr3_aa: CSVAPLSGIGNIQYF

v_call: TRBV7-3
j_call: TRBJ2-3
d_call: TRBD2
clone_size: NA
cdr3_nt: TGTGCCAGCAGCTCCGGGACTAGCGGGATTCTGGATACGCAGTATTTT
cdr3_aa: CASSSGTSGILDTQYF

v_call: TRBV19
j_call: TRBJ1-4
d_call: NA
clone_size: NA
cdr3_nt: TGTGCCACAACCGGGTCCTTCTATGCAACTAATGAAAAACTGTTTTTT
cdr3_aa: CATTGSFYATNEKLFF

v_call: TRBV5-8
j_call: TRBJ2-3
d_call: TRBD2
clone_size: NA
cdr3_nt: TGTGCCAGCAGCTTTTCTAGCGGTCAAGGTACGCAGTATTTT
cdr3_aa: CASSFSSGQGTQYF

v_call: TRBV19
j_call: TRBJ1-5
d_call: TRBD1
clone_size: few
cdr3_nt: TGTGCCAGTACCGAGGGGACAGGGGCTCAGCCCCAGCATTTT
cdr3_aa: CASTEGTGAQPQHF

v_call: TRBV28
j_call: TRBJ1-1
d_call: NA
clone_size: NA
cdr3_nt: TGTGCCAGCACGGTGAACACTGAAGCTTTCTTT
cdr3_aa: CASTVNTEAFF

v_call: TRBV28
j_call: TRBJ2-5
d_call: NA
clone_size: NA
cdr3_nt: TGTGCCAGCAGTTTATTCGGAAGAGCGGGGACCCAGTACTTC
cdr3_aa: CASSLFGRAGTQYF